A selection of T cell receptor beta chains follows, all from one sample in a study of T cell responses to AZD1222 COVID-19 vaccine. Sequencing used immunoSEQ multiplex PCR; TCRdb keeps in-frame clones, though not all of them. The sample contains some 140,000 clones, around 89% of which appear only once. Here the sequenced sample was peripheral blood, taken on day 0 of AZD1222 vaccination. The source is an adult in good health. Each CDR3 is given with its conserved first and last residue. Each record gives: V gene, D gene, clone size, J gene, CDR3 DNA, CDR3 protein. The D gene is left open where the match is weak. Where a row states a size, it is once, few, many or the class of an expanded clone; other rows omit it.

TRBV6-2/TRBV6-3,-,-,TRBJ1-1,TGTGCCAGCAGTTACTTAGGCAGAGGGAACACTGAAGCTTTCTTT,CASSYLGRGNTEAFF
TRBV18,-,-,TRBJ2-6,TGTGCCAGCTCACCACCCTGGACGGAATTACGCTCTGGGGCCAACGTCCTGACTTTC,CASSPPWTELRSGANVLTF
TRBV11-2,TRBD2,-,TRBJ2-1,TGTGCCAGCAGCTTAGTGGGGGGACTAGTAATCAATGAGCAGTTCTTC,CASSLVGGLVINEQFF
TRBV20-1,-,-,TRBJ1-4,TGCAGTGCTAGTCAACGGGGTTCTAATGAAAAACTGTTTTTT,CSASQRGSNEKLFF
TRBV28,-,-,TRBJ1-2,TGTGCCAGCAGCCTACAGGGCTATGGCTACACCTTC,CASSLQGYGYTF
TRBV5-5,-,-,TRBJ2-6,TGTGCCAGCAGCTTCCTTGCGAGACAGATCCCCTCTGGGGCCAACGTCCTGACTTTC,CASSFLARQIPSGANVLTF
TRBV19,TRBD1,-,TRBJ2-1,TGTGCCAGTAGGTCGACAGGGTCCAATGAGCAGTTCTTC,CASRSTGSNEQFF
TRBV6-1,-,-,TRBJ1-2,TGTGCCAGCAGTGACAACAGCCTCTATGGCTACACCTTC,CASSDNSLYGYTF
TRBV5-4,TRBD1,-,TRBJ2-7,TGTGCCAGCAGGGAAGACCCGGGACAGGCCCCCTACGAGCAGTACTTC,CASREDPGQAPYEQYF
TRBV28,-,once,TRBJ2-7,TGTGCCAGCAGTACGAGCTCCTACGAGCAGTACTTC,CASSTSSYEQYF
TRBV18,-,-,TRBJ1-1,TGTGCCAGCCGTGGACATCCGAACACTGAAGCTTTCTTT,CASRGHPNTEAFF
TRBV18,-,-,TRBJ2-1,TGTGCCAGCTCACCAGGGGGCAATGAGCAGTTCTTC,CASSPGGNEQFF
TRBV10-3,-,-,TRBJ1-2,TGTGCCATCAGTGAGGGTGGGAATCCCGACTATGGCTACACCTTC,CAISEGGNPDYGYTF
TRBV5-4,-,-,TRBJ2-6,TGTGCCAGCAGCTTGGGACAGCTCTTCAACTCCGTCTCTGGGGCCAACGTCCTGACTTTC,CASSLGQLFNSVSGANVLTF
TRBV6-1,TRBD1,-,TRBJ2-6,TGTGCCAGCAGTGATGGACAGGGTTCTGGGGCCAACGTCCTGACTTTC,CASSDGQGSGANVLTF
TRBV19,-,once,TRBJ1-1,TGTGCCAGTAGTATAATCGGGGGTGCCACTGAAGCTTTCTTT,CASSIIGGATEAFF
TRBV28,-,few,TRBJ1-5,TGTGCCAGCAGTCCCCAGTACAATCAGCCCCAGCATTTT,CASSPQYNQPQHF
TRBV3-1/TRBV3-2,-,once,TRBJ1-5,TGTGCCAGCAGCCACGATGGCAATCAGCCCCAGCATTTT,CASSHDGNQPQHF
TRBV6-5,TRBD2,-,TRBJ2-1,TGTGCCAGCAGCATACTAGCGGGGAGGTACAATGAGCAGTTCTTC,CASSILAGRYNEQFF
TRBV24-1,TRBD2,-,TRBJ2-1,TGTGCCACCAGTGATTTGACTGCGGGGGGGCAGGATGAGCAGTTCTTC,CATSDLTAGGQDEQFF
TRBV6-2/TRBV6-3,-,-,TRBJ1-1,TGTGCCAGCAGCTCGGTGGCCAACACTGAAGCTTTCTTT,CASSSVANTEAFF
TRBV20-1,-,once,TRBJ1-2,TGCAGTGCTCCCCAAAATAGCTACACCTTC,CSAPQNSYTF
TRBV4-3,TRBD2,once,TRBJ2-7,TGCGCCAGCAGCCAAGATTTTGGACTAGCGGGGGCCACCTACGAGCAGTACTTC,CASSQDFGLAGATYEQYF
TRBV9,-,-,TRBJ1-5,TGTGCCAGCAGCGTAGGAGTGGGGGACAATCAGCCCCAGCATTTT,CASSVGVGDNQPQHF
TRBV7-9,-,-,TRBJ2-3,TGTGCCAGCCGAGGGCAGCTGAGCACAGATACGCAGTATTTT,CASRGQLSTDTQYF
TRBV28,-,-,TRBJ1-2,TGTGCCAGCAGTTTATCTAACTATGGCTACACCTTC,CASSLSNYGYTF
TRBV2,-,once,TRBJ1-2,TGTGCCTCTCTCCCGGAGGCCTCCCTGAAAGGCTACACCTTC,CASLPEASLKGYTF
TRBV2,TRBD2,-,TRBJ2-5,TGTGCCAGCATGAGAAGGACTAGCGGGGGCCAAGAGACCCAGTACTTC,CASMRRTSGGQETQYF
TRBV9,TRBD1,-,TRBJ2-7,TGTGCCAGCAGCGTAACAGGGGCAAACGAGCAGTACTTC,CASSVTGANEQYF
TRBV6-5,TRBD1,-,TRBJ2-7,TGTGCCAGCAGGCCATCAGACAGGGGAGACGAGCAGTACTTC,CASRPSDRGDEQYF
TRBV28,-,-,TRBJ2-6,TGTGCCAGCAGTTGGGGCTCTGGGGCCAACGTCCTGACTTTC,CASSWGSGANVLTF
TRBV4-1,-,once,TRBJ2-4,TGCGCCAGCAGCCAAGATCGAAAAAGGGACCGACCCCGCGGTTTGCACTTC,CASSQDRKRDRPRGLHF
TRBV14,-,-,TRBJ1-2,TGTGCCAGCAGCCTCACCACAGGGTCAAGATTCGAGGGCTACACCTTC,CASSLTTGSRFEGYTF
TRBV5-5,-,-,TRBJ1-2,TGTGCCAGCAGCTTGGCGGATGGACGGCTTAACTATGGCTACACCTTC,CASSLADGRLNYGYTF
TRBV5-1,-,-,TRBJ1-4,TGCGCCAGCAGCTTGGGGGAGAATGAAAAACTGTTTTTT,CASSLGENEKLFF
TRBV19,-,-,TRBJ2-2,TGTGCCAGTATCCCGACAGGGAACACCGGGGAGCTGTTTTTT,CASIPTGNTGELFF
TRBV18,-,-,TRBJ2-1,TGTGCCAGCTCACCGCGAGAAGGGGTACAGGATGAGCAGTTCTTC,CASSPREGVQDEQFF
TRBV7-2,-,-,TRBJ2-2,TGTGCCAGCACCCGACAAACTACCGGGGAGCTGTTTTTT,CASTRQTTGELFF
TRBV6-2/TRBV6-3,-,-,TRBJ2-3,TGTGCCAGCAGTTACTCGATCGGGGCCGGGGGGCGTCGCACAGATACGCAGTATTTT,CASSYSIGAGGRRTDTQYF
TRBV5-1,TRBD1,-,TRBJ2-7,TGCGCCAGCAGACGAGGACAGGGGCAAGGGGAGCAGTACTTC,CASRRGQGQGEQYF
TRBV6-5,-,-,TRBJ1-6,TGTGCCAGCAGTTTTTCTTCAGGCTCTGGGAATTCACCCCTCCACTTT,CASSFSSGSGNSPLHF
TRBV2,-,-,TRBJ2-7,TGTGCCAGCAGCGGCCAGGGGACCTACGAGCAGTACTTC,CASSGQGTYEQYF
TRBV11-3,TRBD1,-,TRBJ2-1,TGTGCCAGCAGCCCCGTAACTGGGGACAGGGGGAATGAGCAGTTCTTC,CASSPVTGDRGNEQFF
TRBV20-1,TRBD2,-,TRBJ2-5,TGCAGTGCTAGTGCCCTAGCGGGAATACAAGAGACCCAGTACTTC,CSASALAGIQETQYF
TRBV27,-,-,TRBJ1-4,TGTGCCAGCAGTTTATCCTGGAGGGGGGAAGAAAAACTGTTTTTT,CASSLSWRGEEKLFF
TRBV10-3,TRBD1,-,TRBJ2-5,TGTGCCACCGCCTGGACAGGGCAAGAGACCCAGTACTTC,CATAWTGQETQYF
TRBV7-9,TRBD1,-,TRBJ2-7,TGTGCCAGCAGCCCCCGACAGGGATGGGGCTACGAGCAGTACTTC,CASSPRQGWGYEQYF
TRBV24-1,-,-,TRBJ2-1,TGTGCCACCAGTGATGCCCCCCCGTCAGGTGAGCAGTTCTTC,CATSDAPPSGEQFF
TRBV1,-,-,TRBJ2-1,TGCACCAGCAGCCGGACGACTAGCGGGGATCCCTACAATGAGCAGTTCTTC,CTSSRTTSGDPYNEQFF